A selection of T cell receptor beta chains follows, all from one sample in a study of CD4+ T cells in melanoma. Only in-frame clones appear in the TCRdb table, and some are missing; sequencing was by immunoSEQ multiplex PCR. The data contain 8,500 to 14,000 clones, approximately 70% of them seen just once; the ten biggest clones take up more than 9%. Sequences were obtained from cells from a culture (not recorded whether cultured in vitro). The receptors stem from a human donor with melanoma. Each CDR3 is given with its conserved first and last residue. The order of the fields is clone size, D gene, V gene, J gene, CDR3 DNA, CDR3 protein. The D gene is left open where the match is weak. Clone size is not always given. Where it is, it says once, few, many or a class for expanded clones.

>NA|NA|TRBV11-2|TRBJ2-3
TGTGCCAGCAGCTTAGCAGATACGCAGTATTTT
CASSLADTQYF
>NA|NA|TRBV7-2|TRBJ2-1
TGTGCCAGCAGCGGGGTCTCCTACAATGAGCAGTTCTTC
CASSGVSYNEQFF
>NA|NA|TRBV13|TRBJ1-4
TGTGCCAGCAGCCTGACTCGTGCAACTAATGAAAAACTGTTTTTT
CASSLTRATNEKLFF
>NA|NA|TRBV5-1|TRBJ2-5
TGCGCCAGCAGCTTGGCAGGCCGGGAGACCCAGTACTTC
CASSLAGRETQYF
>NA|NA|TRBV6-5|TRBJ2-7
TGTGCCAGCAGCCAACGAGATCTTAGGGAGCAGTACTTC
CASSQRDLREQYF
>few|NA|TRBV6-5|TRBJ2-2
TGTGCCAGCAGAGGAGCGAACACCGGGGAGCTGTTTTTT
CASRGANTGELFF
>NA|TRBD1|TRBV18|TRBJ1-2
TGTGCCAGCTCAACCATTGACAGGGGGCGTATCTCGGGCGGCTACACCTTC
CASSTIDRGRISGGYTF
>few|TRBD2|TRBV18|TRBJ2-5
TGTGCCAGCTCCCCGACTAGCGGGGGGCTACAATCGACCCAGTACTTC
CASSPTSGGLQSTQYF
>NA|TRBD1|TRBV27|TRBJ1-4
TGTGCCAGCAGTACATACAGGGGGCGAAGGGAAAAACTGTTTTTT
CASSTYRGRREKLFF
>NA|NA|TRBV19|TRBJ1-5
TGTGCCAGTAGTATGGGGCAGGGACGGCAGCCCCAGCATTTT
CASSMGQGRQPQHF
>NA|NA|TRBV6-1|TRBJ1-2
TGTGCCAGCAGTCGGGGGGAAAACGCGGCTAACGGCTACACCTTC
CASSRGENAANGYTF
>NA|NA|TRBV11-2|TRBJ2-3
TGTGCCAGCAGCTCCGGGCGGGGAGGTACAGATACGCAGTATTTT
CASSSGRGGTDTQYF
>NA|NA|TRBV6-5|TRBJ2-7
TGTGCCAGCCAAATGGCAGGGTCAACCGAGCAGTACTTC
CASQMAGSTEQYF
>NA|TRBD1|TRBV29-1|TRBJ1-2
TGCAGCGTTGGCAGGGGGCTGGGAGGCTACACCTTC
CSVGRGLGGYTF
>NA|NA|TRBV10-3|TRBJ2-7
TGTGCCATCTCCCTAGTCGGGCGCGAGCAGTACTTC
CAISLVGREQYF
>NA|TRBD2|TRBV10-3|TRBJ2-3
TGTGCCATCAGCGGGGGACTAGCGGGGGGTGGCCCAGATACGCAGTATTTT
CAISGGLAGGGPDTQYF
>NA|NA|TRBV5-8|TRBJ1-1
TGTGCCAGCAGCCGGAGCAGCTCGAACACTGAAGCTTTCTTT
CASSRSSSNTEAFF
>NA|NA|TRBV4-2|TRBJ1-3
TGTGCCAGCAGCCAAGATTATAGGGGCCTGGTTGGAAACACCATATATTTT
CASSQDYRGLVGNTIYF
>NA|NA|TRBV6-6|TRBJ1-3
TGTGCCAGCAGCCGATCCTCCGGAAACACCATATATTTT
CASSRSSGNTIYF
>NA|TRBD1|TRBV6-5|TRBJ1-1
TGTGCCAGCAGTGCTGAGGGACAGGGCACCACTGAAGCTTTCTTT
CASSAEGQGTTEAFF
>NA|TRBD1|TRBV27|TRBJ1-2
TGTGCCAGCAGTCCGACAGGGGAGTTAAGCGGCTACACCTTC
CASSPTGELSGYTF
>NA|NA|TRBV6-6|TRBJ1-4
TGTGCCAGCAGTTTGGACAGATTTGAAAAACTGTTTTTT
CASSLDRFEKLFF
>medium-sized|NA|TRBV7-2|TRBJ2-4
TGTGCCAGCAAACAGGGAGGGTTGGACATTCAGTACTTC
CASKQGGLDIQYF
>few|NA|TRBV4-2|TRBJ2-5
TGTGCCAGCAGCCAAGAAATGGGTCGCGAGACCCAGTACTTC
CASSQEMGRETQYF
>NA|NA|TRBV27|TRBJ2-7
TGTGCCAGCAGTTCCCAGGGCGCCGAGCAGTACTTC
CASSSQGAEQYF
>NA|NA|TRBV5-1|TRBJ2-5
TGCGCCAGCAGCTTAGTTACAGGGGGGGGAGAGACCCAGTACTTC
CASSLVTGGGETQYF
>few|NA|TRBV19|TRBJ2-5
TGTGCCGTCGGGGGGCCTCGGTGGGAGACCCAGTACTTC
CAVGGPRWETQYF
>NA|NA|TRBV7-2|TRBJ1-5
TGTGCCAGCAGCTGGGGCGCGGGGGCAGAGCAGCCCCAGCATTTT
CASSWGAGAEQPQHF
>NA|TRBD1|TRBV5-1|TRBJ2-3
TGCGCCAGCAGCGCGGGACAGGCTACGCAGTATTTT
CASSAGQATQYF
>NA|NA|TRBV5-1|TRBJ1-1
TGCGCCAGCAGCTTGGGACAACGGAACACTGAAGCTTTCTTT
CASSLGQRNTEAFF
>once|NA|TRBV5-4|TRBJ2-7
TGTGCCAGCAGCTTGGGCTATACGGGTTACTACGAGCAGTACTTC
CASSLGYTGYYEQYF
>NA|NA|TRBV28|TRBJ2-5
TGTGCCAGCAGTCCCTCTCGCGGAGGCAAAGAGACCCAGTACTTC
CASSPSRGGKETQYF
>few|NA|TRBV29-1|TRBJ1-2
TGCAGCGTGAGAACAGGAATTACTAACTATGGCTACACCTTC
CSVRTGITNYGYTF
>NA|TRBD2|TRBV25-1|TRBJ2-3
TGTGCCAGCAGGAGGACCAGCGGGGGGGCGAAGACAGATACGCAGTATTTT
CASRRTSGGAKTDTQYF
>NA|NA|TRBV18|TRBJ2-1
TGTGCCAGCTCACCCTCGGACGGGACCAATGAGCAGTTCTTC
CASSPSDGTNEQFF
>NA|TRBD2|TRBV5-4|TRBJ2-3
TGTGCCAGCAGCCTCGGAGCGGGGGTCAGCACAGATACGCAGTATTTT
CASSLGAGVSTDTQYF
>NA|NA|TRBV28|TRBJ2-7
TGTGCCTCCGGCCAGCGACAATACGAGCAGTACTTC
CASGQRQYEQYF
>NA|NA|TRBV11-1|TRBJ2-6
TGTGCCAGCAGCAGGTTGTATGGCCGACAAAGTCGGGCCAACGTCCTGACTTTC
CASSRLYGRQSRANVLTF
>NA|NA|TRBV12-1|TRBJ2-5
TGTGCCAGCAGCTTAGCTCCGGGACTAGCGCTTAGAGAGACCCAGTACTTC
CASSLAPGLALRETQYF
>NA|NA|TRBV5-1|TRBJ1-2
TGCGCCAGCAGCTTGTTGGTACGACATGATCGTGGCTACACCTTC
CASSLLVRHDRGYTF
>NA|NA|TRBV19|TRBJ1-5
TGTGCCAGTAGTATGGGACCCTATCAGCCCCAGCATTTT
CASSMGPYQPQHF
>NA|NA|TRBV5-1|TRBJ2-7
TGCGCCAGCAGCTTGGGCCCCCGCTCCTACGAGCAGTACTTC
CASSLGPRSYEQYF
>few|NA|TRBV5-6|TRBJ1-1
TGTGCCAGCAGCCCCAGTCCCGGGACACGTGAAGCTTTCTTT
CASSPSPGTREAFF
>NA|NA|TRBV14|TRBJ2-3
TGTGCCAGCAGCCAATATAGGACGGGTACCAACACGCAGTATTTT
CASSQYRTGTNTQYF
>NA|NA|TRBV9|TRBJ1-1
TGTGCCAGCAGCGTAGCCCCATGGAGTACTGAAGCTTTCTTT
CASSVAPWSTEAFF
>NA|NA|TRBV6-1|TRBJ1-2
TGTGCCAGCAGTGAGGGGACGGGACTCTATGGCTACACCTTC
CASSEGTGLYGYTF
>NA|NA|TRBV7-9|TRBJ2-3
TGTGCCAGCACAAACTCAGCGGGTAGCACAGATACGCAGTATTTT
CASTNSAGSTDTQYF
>few|NA|TRBV7-2|TRBJ2-7
TGTGCCAGCAGGAAGGACTACCAAGTAGCGCTCGAGCAGTACTTC
CASRKDYQVALEQYF
>once|NA|TRBV5-1|TRBJ2-6
TGCGCCAGCAGCTTGGGAGAGACCAACGTCCTGACTTTC
CASSLGETNVLTF
>few|NA|TRBV7-9|TRBJ2-7
TGTGCCAGCAGCTTAGTACAGGGTAGCTCCTACGAGCAGTACTTC
CASSLVQGSSYEQYF
>few|NA|TRBV10-3|TRBJ2-7
TGTGCCATCAGTGAGGAGGGGACCGGTTCCTACGAGCAGTACTTC
CAISEEGTGSYEQYF
>once|TRBD2|TRBV7-3|TRBJ2-3
TGTGCCAGCAGCCGGACTAGCGGGGGAAAGAGCACAGATACGCAGTATTTT
CASSRTSGGKSTDTQYF
>few|NA|TRBV2|TRBJ1-2
TGTGCCAGCAGTGGCAGGTCTCGCAACTATGGCTACACCTTC
CASSGRSRNYGYTF
>NA|TRBD2|TRBV4-1|TRBJ2-5
TGCGCCAGCAGCCCTGGATCCTCGGGGGGACAAGAGACCCAGTACTTC
CASSPGSSGGQETQYF
>NA|TRBD1|TRBV19|TRBJ1-2
TGTGCCAGTAGTTTACAGGGGTCGAACTATGGCTACACCTTC
CASSLQGSNYGYTF